This T cell receptor beta chain derives from a study of technical replicates of blood from a handful of donors. The assay was immunoSEQ multiplex PCR, and TCRdb's table has in-frame clones only and misses some. The sample holds about 86,000 clones, nearly 96% seen once. V was pared by 3 bases and J by 8 bases, with 13 bases between. The CDR3 has 13 residues. CDR1 SEHNR and CDR2 FQNEAQ come from the germline V gene (reference sequence). The sequencing sample was made of T cells isolated from PBMCs. The chain joins TRBV7-9 to TRBJ1-1, with D uncertain. The clonotype originates from a human donor in good health. The CDR3 spells CASSLEGAREAFF. CDR3 DNA sequence: TGTGCCAGCAGCTTGGAGGGAGCCCGGGAAGCTTTCTTT.